The present T cell receptor beta chain was sequenced within a study of T cell responses to AZD1222 COVID-19 vaccine. Across the whole study: Researchers grouped second doses given at about 4 or about 12 weeks into one pool.

Generated by immunoSEQ multiplex PCR, the TCRdb table keeps only in-frame clones and is missing some. The data contain over 150,000 clones, roughly 92% of them singletons. Germline V gives CDR1 LGHNA, CDR2 YNFKEQ. This CDR3 is 13 amino acids long. Between the trimmed V and J ends, which lost 0 bases and 7 bases, there was a span of 9 bases. This clone has a handful of counts. The rearrangement joins TRBV4-2 to TRBJ1-2; D is ambiguous. This sample comprised peripheral blood, obtained on day 0 of AZD1222 vaccination. This sequence originates from an adult in good health. The CDR3 sequence: CASSQDRWGGYTF. In nucleotides, the CDR3 is TGTGCCAGCAGCCAAGATAGATGGGGTGGCTACACCTTC.